Following are 5 T cell receptor beta chains from one sample sequenced in a study of T cells in Graves' hyperthyroidism and ophthalmopathy. Amplification of TCR beta CDR3 regions was performed using RNA transcripts as template. Initially, a first-round RT-PCR of the TCR CDR3 employed the HTBI primer set. TCRdb redid the calling of the multiplex PCR reads with MiXCR, one entry per CDR3 protein. The sample records more than 500,000 distinct CDR3 sequences, roughly a sixth being singletons. Sequencing input: blood. Receptors were obtained from a woman in her twenties or thirties with Graves' ophthalmopathy.

Ten or more counts support this clonotype. The gene calls are TRBV7-8 and TRBJ1-5; D is possibly TRBD1 (6 bases). The CDR3 is 14 amino acids. Per germline, CDR1 SGHVS and CDR2 FQNEAQ. V lost 5 bases to trimming and J lost 8 bases, with 16 bases between them. CDR3 sequence (DNA): TGTGCCAGCAGCGTACAGGGCAGGGAGGAGCCCCAGCATTTT. Protein product: CASSVQGREEPQHF.

This clonotype was counted at least ten times. The chain recombines TRBV7-2 with TRBJ2-1; TRBD2 agrees at 9 bases. CDR1 and CDR2 (germline): SGHTA, FQGNSA. V shed 5 bases and J 0 bases; nucleotides not matched to a gene: 5. The CDR3 runs 16 residues. The DNA for the CDR3 is TGTGCCAGCAGCAGCGGACTAGCGAGCTCCTACAATGAGCAGTTCTTC. It translates to CASSSGLASSYNEQFF.

The chain links TRBV19 to TRBJ1-2, with 7 bases aligning to TRBD1. Germline V lookup: CDR1 LNHDA, CDR2 SQIVND (reference sequence). Trimming took 9 bases from V and 5 from J; bases not matched to a gene: 9. The CDR3 length is 13 residues. DNA for the CDR3: TGTGCCAGCCAGAGGGACAGTGGGTATGGCTACACCTTC. It codes for CASQRDSGYGYTF.

In its sample, this clonotype was seen many times. J is TRBJ1-2 and V is TRBV30; D uncertain. Trimming cost V 2 bases and J 1 base, with 14 bases left between them. Germline V gene sequence: CDR1 GTSNPN, CDR2 SVGIG (reference sequence). The CDR3 extends over 15 amino acids. The CDR3 DNA reads as TGTGCCTGGAGTTCTCTGCGGTTGGGTAACTATGGCTACACCTTC. This sequence encodes CAWSSLRLGNYGYTF.

Concerning this clonotype: This clone may be a read error of a much larger clone one base away. The V and J genes are TRBV4-3 and TRBJ2-5; perhaps TRBD2 as D (6 bases). The CDR3 has 15 amino acids. With 6 bases removed from V and 2 bases from J, the gap between germline ends came to 16 bases. Germline V gene data show CDR1 as LGHNA and CDR2 as YSLEER. CDR3 sequence: CASSLDMGTQETQYF. CDR3 DNA: TGCGCCAGCAGTCTCGATATGGGGACTCAAGAGACCCAGTACTTC.